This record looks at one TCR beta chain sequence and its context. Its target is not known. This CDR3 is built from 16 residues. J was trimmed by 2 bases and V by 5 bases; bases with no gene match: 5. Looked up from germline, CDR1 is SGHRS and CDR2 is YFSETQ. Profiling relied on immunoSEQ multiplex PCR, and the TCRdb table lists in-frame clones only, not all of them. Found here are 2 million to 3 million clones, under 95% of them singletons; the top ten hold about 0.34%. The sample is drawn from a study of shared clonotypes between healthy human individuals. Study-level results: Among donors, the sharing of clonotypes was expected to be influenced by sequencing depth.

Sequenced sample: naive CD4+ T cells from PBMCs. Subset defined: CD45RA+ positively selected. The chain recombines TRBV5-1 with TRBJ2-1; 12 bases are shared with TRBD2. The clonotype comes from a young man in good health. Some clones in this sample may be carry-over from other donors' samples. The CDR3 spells CASRVTSGRAYNEQFF. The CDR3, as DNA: TGCGCCAGCAGAGTGACTAGCGGGAGAGCCTACAATGAGCAGTTCTTC.